Listed here are 27 T cell receptor beta chains from one sample, sequenced in a study of vaccination effects on CD4 cells after COVID-19. Sequencing in the ViraFEST assay came after antigen-specific CD4+ T cells had been expanded with viral peptide pools, which were used to stimulate PBMC. Having been cultured for less than 12 days, the cells underwent CD4+ T cell isolation. Infection with SARS-CoV-2 occurred in the person between March and December 2020, and PCR confirmed it. No antigen is known for these receptors. The table came from immunoSEQ multiplex PCR; TCRdb's copy has only in-frame clones and leaves some out. This sample has 63,000 or so clones, with roughly 73% found just once. The sequencing here drew on CD4+ T cells from PBMCs cultured with HIV peptides, taken before COVID-19 vaccination. The subset denotes: HIV-1 Nef peptide pool negative control/reference culture. These receptors all come from a human donor who had a prior SARS-CoV-2 infection.

The CDR3 is CASSEPGGRIRNEQFF. DNA for the CDR3: TGTGCCAGCAGTGAACCGGGCGGGAGAATTCGCAATGAGCAGTTCTTC. V and J are TRBV6-1 and TRBJ2-1; 7 bases map to TRBD2. The CDR3 is 16 residues long. Trimming at V came to 2 bases and at J to 6 bases, leaving 10 bases not matched to a gene. Germline V lookup: CDR1 MNHNS, CDR2 SASEGT.

The chain joins TRBV5-6 to TRBJ2-3; D is unresolved. Germline V gene data show CDR1 as SGHDT and CDR2 as YYEEEE. The CDR3 has 16 residues. The ends were cut back, 4 bases at V and 2 bases at J, with 17 bases in the middle. CDR3 coding DNA: TGTGCCAGCAGCCCGGTGGATCCGGACCTCACAGATACGCAGTATTTT. Amino acid sequence: CASSPVDPDLTDTQYF.

This chain links TRBV7-3 with TRBJ2-5; 10 bases match TRBD2. The CDR3 contains 15 residues. Germline CDR1 and CDR2: SGHTA and FQGTGA. V lost 2 bases and J lost 2; bases outside the gene matches: 2. The CDR3 nucleotides are TGTGCCAGCAGCTTAGTAGCGGGGGGTCAAGAGACCCAGTACTTC. This encodes CASSLVAGGQETQYF.

This clone has more than one count but fewer than ten. This chain uses TRBV27 with TRBJ2-3; TRBD2 aligns across 9 bases. V lost 6 bases and J lost 2; bases outside the gene matches: 12. Germline CDR1 and CDR2: MNHEY and SMNVEV (reference sequence). This CDR3 contains 17 residues. The CDR3 bases are TGTGCCAGCAGCTCCCTGGTACTAGCGGGCACCACAGATACGCAGTATTTT. This translates into CASSSLVLAGTTDTQYF.

V is TRBV5-4 and J is TRBJ2-7, with 7 nucleotides matching TRBD1. The V segment lost 4 bases and the J segment 3 bases; nucleotides outside the gene matches: 7. The CDR3 is 14 residues long. The germline V gene has CDR1 SGHNT and CDR2 YYREEE (reference sequence). CDR3 sequence: CASSQGTDGYEQYF. CDR3 sequence (DNA): TGTGCCAGCAGCCAAGGGACAGACGGCTACGAGCAGTACTTC.

This clone has a handful of counts. V and J are TRBV2 and TRBJ2-3; D not resolved. Trimming removed 3 bases at V and 6 bases at J, with 7 bases between. The CDR3 extends over 12 amino acids. CDR1 SNHLY and CDR2 FYNNEI come from the germline V gene. CDR3 region: CASSDSADTQYF. CDR3 bases: TGTGCCAGCAGTGATTCTGCCGATACGCAGTATTTT.

The chain uses TRBV7-2 and TRBJ1-1; D may be TRBD1 (5 bases). Germline CDR1 reads SGHTA; CDR2 reads FQGNSA. The ends were cut back, 2 bases at V and 5 bases at J, with 12 bases in the middle. The CDR3 covers 14 residues. The chain's CDR3 is CASSLSRVETEAFF. As DNA, the CDR3 is TGTGCCAGCAGCTTATCCAGGGTGGAGACTGAAGCTTTCTTT.

V is TRBV5-1 and J is TRBJ1-4, with TRBD1 identical over 7 bases. There are 15 residues in the CDR3. The V gene end was trimmed by 3 bases and the J gene end by 12 bases; junction bases not matched to a gene: 14. Germline V gene sequence: CDR1 SGHRS, CDR2 YFSETQ. The CDR3, as DNA: TGCGCCAGCAGCTCAGGGGACAGAGACGGAGAACAACTGTTTTTT. Translating gives CASSSGDRDGEQLFF.

The CDR3 bases are TGTGCCAGCAGCCCGGAGGACGGCCCGTTCTATGGCTACACCTTC. It encodes CASSPEDGPFYGYTF. The V call is TRBV11-2, the J call TRBJ1-2, with unresolved D. With 5 bases removed from V and 4 bases from J, the gap between germline ends came to 17 bases. The CDR3 is made up of 15 amino acids. Germline V gives CDR1 SGHAT, CDR2 FQNNGV.

V and J are TRBV13 and TRBJ2-7; 12 bases are a match to TRBD1. CDR3 length: 15 amino acids. The V segment lost 4 bases and the J segment 2 bases; nucleotides outside the gene matches: 3. Germline assignment: CDR1 PRHDT and CDR2 FYEKMQ (reference sequence). The CDR3 loop reads CASSSGTGGPYEQYF. The CDR3 DNA sequence: TGTGCCAGCAGCTCAGGGACAGGGGGCCCCTACGAGCAGTACTTC. Filled out from reference TRBV13 and TRBJ2-7, the complete variable domain reads AAGVIQSPRHLIKEKRETATLKCYPIPRHDTVYWYQQGPGQDPQFLISFYEKMQSDKGSIPDRFSAQQFSDYHSELNMSSLELGDSALYFCASSSGTGGPYEQYFGPGTRLTVT.

The rearrangement links TRBV6-5 to TRBJ1-5; unclear D gene. The germline CDR1 and CDR2 sequences are MNHEY and SVGAGI. CDR3 size: 15 residues. V shed 5 bases and J shed 2 bases, with 13 bases lying between them. The CDR3 sequence: CASSRVGSGNQPQHF. CDR3 coding DNA: TGTGCCAGCAGTCGCGTAGGGTCTGGCAATCAGCCCCAGCATTTT.

The chain employs TRBV4-2 and TRBJ2-7; 9 positions agree with TRBD2. Germline CDR1 is LGHNA and CDR2 is YNFKEQ. This CDR3 comprises 16 residues. Losses at the gene ends were 1 base for V and 1 base for J; bases not matched to a gene: 5. The CDR3 here is CASSQVGGRGSYEQYF. The CDR3 DNA reads as TGTGCCAGCAGCCAAGTGGGCGGGAGGGGATCCTACGAGCAGTACTTC.

The V call is TRBV11-2, the J call TRBJ1-2; possible D gene TRBD1, 5 bases. Between the trimmed V and J ends, which lost 5 bases and 8 bases, there was a span of 15 bases. The germline V gene encodes CDR1 SGHAT and CDR2 FQNNGV. The CDR3 consists of 13 residues. CDR3 sequence reads: CASSPSQGIGYTF. The CDR3, as DNA: TGTGCCAGCAGCCCATCCCAGGGAATAGGCTACACCTTC.

The chain couples TRBV25-1 to TRBJ1-2; D call uncertain. The CDR3 is 16 residues long. The ends were cut back, 7 bases at V and 5 bases at J, with 23 bases in the middle. The germline CDR1 and CDR2 sequences are MGHDK and SYGVNS. The DNA of the CDR3 is TGTGCCAGCAAAAAAAGAGGCGAGGCAGGACGATATGGCTACACCTTC. Protein: CASKKRGEAGRYGYTF.

The V and J genes are TRBV27 and TRBJ1-2; perhaps TRBD1 as D (6 bases). The germline V and J ends were trimmed by 3 bases and 3 bases, with 23 bases remaining between them. CDR3 size: 18 residues. Per the germline V gene, CDR1 is MNHEY and CDR2 is SMNVEV (reference sequence). CDR3 amino acids: CASSFGRGKQGWDYGYTF. CDR3 sequence (DNA): TGTGCCAGCAGTTTCGGGCGGGGGAAACAGGGCTGGGACTATGGCTACACCTTC.

The chain recombines TRBV12-3 or TRBV12-4 with TRBJ2-7; 9 nucleotides align to TRBD1. V dropped 4 bases and J dropped 3; count of bases not matched to a gene: 1. The CDR3 has 13 amino acids. CDR3 DNA: TGTGCCAGCAGTTGGGGACAGGGCTACGAGCAGTACTTC. It codes for CASSWGQGYEQYF.

V and J are TRBV7-3 and TRBJ2-3, with D possibly being TRBD2 (6 bases). Trimming removed 2 bases at V and 3 bases at J, with 9 bases between. The CDR3 consists of 14 residues. Germline V gene lookup returns CDR1 SGHTA and CDR2 FQGTGA. The CDR3 region is CASSLGTPTDTQYF. CDR3 DNA: TGTGCCAGCAGCTTAGGGACTCCAACAGATACGCAGTATTTT.

The chain carries TRBV10-3 and TRBJ1-5; D call uncertain. Germline-derived CDR1 and CDR2 are ENHRY and SYGVKD. The CDR3 spans 14 residues. The germline V and J ends were trimmed by 1 base and 5 bases, with 9 bases remaining between them. CDR3 residues: CAISELGSDQPQHF. The CDR3, as DNA: TGTGCCATCAGTGAGTTAGGGTCCGATCAGCCCCAGCATTTT.

V is TRBV9 and J is TRBJ2-1; either TRBD1 or TRBD2 may fit D (5 bases each). Germline lookup yields CDR1 SGDLS and CDR2 YYNGEE. The length of the CDR3 is 16 residues. V gave up 4 bases and J gave up 0 bases, with 14 bases separating them. CDR3 sequence reads: CASSPRGVSSYNEQFF. The CDR3 bases are TGTGCCAGCAGCCCAAGAGGGGTTAGCTCCTACAATGAGCAGTTCTTC.

V gene TRBV30 combines with J gene TRBJ1-4, with 10 positions matching TRBD1. The CDR3 contains 12 residues. J was trimmed by 7 bases and V by 5 bases; bases with no gene match: 1. Germline V gene lookup returns CDR1 GTSNPN and CDR2 SVGIG (reference sequence). CDR3 residues: CAWDRGREKLFF. CDR3 nucleotides: TGTGCCTGGGACAGGGGGCGTGAAAAACTGTTTTTT.

This clone has more than one count but fewer than ten. The chain links TRBV24-1 to TRBJ2-1, with TRBD1 as a possible D gene (6 bases). V was pared by 4 bases and J by 7 bases, with 16 bases between. CDR3 length: 15 residues. Germline loops: CDR1 KGHDR, CDR2 SFDVKD. The CDR3 is CATSDRDRLGNEQFF. The CDR3 DNA reads TGTGCCACCAGTGACAGAGACAGGTTGGGTAATGAGCAGTTCTTC.

This clone appeared a single time. This chain joins TRBV10-3 and TRBJ2-1; 13 nucleotides match TRBD2. The CDR3 is 15 amino acids. The V and J ends lost 5 bases and 10 bases, in that order; junction bases with no gene match: 8. Germline V gene sequence: CDR1 ENHRY, CDR2 SYGVKD. The CDR3 sequence: CAISKLAGGLGEQFF. CDR3 sequence (DNA): TGTGCCATCAGTAAACTAGCGGGAGGGCTTGGCGAGCAGTTCTTC.

The chain's CDR3 is CASSDRGRTDTQYF. CDR3 nucleotide sequence: TGTGCCAGCAGTGATCGGGGCCGCACAGATACGCAGTATTTT. This sequence joins TRBV6-1 and TRBJ2-3; D is tentatively TRBD1 or TRBD2 (5 bases each). CDR1 is MNHNS, CDR2 SASEGT, per germline. The length of the CDR3 is 14 residues. V was clipped by 3 bases and J by 1 base, with 8 bases between them.

The V call is TRBV4-2, the J call TRBJ2-1; D gene ambiguous. CDR1 is LGHNA and CDR2 is YNFKEQ in the germline V gene. Trimming removed 1 base from V and 12 bases from J, with 10 bases in between. The CDR3 sequence is 12 residues long. The CDR3 protein is CASSQGARGQFF. The CDR3 DNA sequence: TGTGCCAGCAGCCAAGGGGCTAGAGGGCAGTTCTTC.

This clone has only a few counts. CDR3 sequence reads: CASSQGHRSEAFF. The CDR3 bases are TGCGCCAGCAGTCAGGGTCATCGGTCTGAAGCTTTCTTT. This chain connects TRBV5-1 to TRBJ1-1; the D gene is possibly TRBD1 (5 bases). There are 13 residues in the CDR3. V shed 5 bases and J shed 6 bases, with 14 bases lying between them. Germline CDR1 reads SGHRS; CDR2 reads YFSETQ.

The chain combines TRBV6-6 with TRBJ2-4; 7 bases are shared with TRBD1. V was pared by 6 bases and J by 8 bases, with 7 bases of the junction left unmatched. Germline V lookup: CDR1 MNHNY, CDR2 SVGAGI (reference sequence). This CDR3 spans 13 amino acids. Here the CDR3 DNA reads TGTGCCAGCAGAAACAGGGGCTCGCACATTCAGTACTTC. Residues: CASRNRGSHIQYF.

The chain couples TRBV4-1 to TRBJ2-3; D is possibly TRBD1 or TRBD2 (5 bases each). V lost 5 bases and J 2 bases, leaving 17 bases between the germline ends. The germline V gene has CDR1 MGHRA and CDR2 YSYEKL. The CDR3 is 16 residues long. This CDR3 reads CASSVRDQLITDTQYF. For the CDR3, the DNA is TGCGCCAGCAGCGTACGGGACCAACTAATCACAGATACGCAGTATTTT.